The 15 T cell receptor beta chains in this list originate from one sample, sequenced in a study of cytomegalovirus exposure and HLA in healthy donors. The PCR was carried out with 60 Vbeta primers and 13 Jbeta primers. The data were produced by immunoSEQ multiplex PCR, yet TCRdb's version contains in-frame clones alone and is incomplete. The sample has about 150,000 clones; around 79% are singletons. Sequencing used PBMCs. These TCRs come from a human donor in good health.

The V call is TRBV15, the J call TRBJ2-5; 12 nucleotides line up with TRBD2. V trimming: 1 base; J trimming: 3 bases; junction bases outside the gene matches: 9. The CDR3 contains 18 residues. CDR1 is LNHNV and CDR2 is YYDKDF in the germline V gene (reference sequence). CDR3 protein: CATSRGFVRTSGEETQYF. DNA for the CDR3: TGTGCCACCAGCAGAGGATTCGTCAGGACTAGCGGGGAAGAGACCCAGTACTTC.

The genes are TRBV6-1 and TRBJ2-7; 8 bases agree with TRBD1. Germline CDR1 reads MNHNS; CDR2 reads SASEGT. The CDR3 runs to 16 residues. V lost 1 base to trimming and J lost 1 base; unmatched junction nucleotides: 6. The CDR3 here is CASSEVGQGKSYEQYF. In nucleotides, the CDR3 is TGTGCCAGCAGTGAAGTAGGACAGGGTAAGTCCTACGAGCAGTACTTC.

This chain uses TRBV9 with TRBJ1-2, with 7 bases fitting TRBD1. This CDR3 has 16 amino acids. Germline CDR1 SGDLS, CDR2 YYNGEE. V was clipped by 0 bases and J by 3 bases; unmatched bases: 8. Here the CDR3 reads CASSVEAGGHDYGYTF. CDR3 in DNA: TGTGCCAGCAGCGTAGAGGCAGGGGGACATGACTATGGCTACACCTTC. Full variable domain (remainder filled in from reference TRBV9 and TRBJ1-2): DSGVTQTPKHLITATGQRVTLRCSPRSGDLSVYWYQQSLDQGLQFLIQYYNGEERAKGNILERFSAQQFPDLHSELNLSSLELGDSALYFCASSVEAGGHDYGYTFGSGTRLTVV.

The rearrangement uses TRBV21-1 and TRBJ2-1; TRBD2, the D gene given by the table, was not confirmed from the DNA. TRBV21-1 is a pseudogene locus. The CDR3 loop spans 17 amino acids. The CDR3 region is CASSKASREENHNEQFF. Written as DNA, the CDR3 is TGTGCCAGCAGCAAAGCCTCGCGGGAGGAGAACCACAATGAGCAGTTCTTC.

The rearrangement uses TRBV2 and TRBJ2-7, with D perhaps matching TRBD2 (5 bases). V lost 8 bases and J 0 bases, leaving 14 bases between the germline ends. CDR3 size: 14 residues. The germline CDR1 and CDR2 sequences are SNHLY and FYNNEI. CDR3 residues: CASSLEAASYEQYF. CDR3 nucleotide sequence: TGTGCCAGCTCCTTGGAGGCGGCCTCCTACGAGCAGTACTTC. Full variable domain (rest looked up from reference TRBV2 and TRBJ2-7): EPEVTQTPSHQVTQMGQEVILRCVPISNHLYFYWYRQILGQKVEFLVSFYNNEISEKSEIFDDQFSVERPDGSNFTLKIRSTKLEDSAMYFCASSLEAASYEQYFGPGTRLTVT.

The chain uses TRBV7-9 and TRBJ2-3; 12 bases are shared with TRBD2. With 5 bases clipped from V and 2 bases from J, the junction kept 8 bases outside the gene matches. Germline loops: CDR1 SEHNR, CDR2 FQNEAQ (reference sequence). The CDR3 is made up of 17 amino acids. The CDR3 DNA follows: TGTGCCAGCAGCACCAAAAGGACTAGCGGGAACACAGATACGCAGTATTTT. Translating it yields CASSTKRTSGNTDTQYF.

The chain employs TRBV5-1 and TRBJ2-1, with 7 bases lining up with TRBD2. This CDR3 has 16 residues. Germline assignment: CDR1 SGHRS and CDR2 YFSETQ. Losses at the gene ends were 5 bases for V and 0 bases for J; bases not matched to a gene: 8. The CDR3 bases are TGCGCCAGCAGGGGGGGAGGGCCGAGCTCCTACAATGAGCAGTTCTTC. This gives the protein CASRGGGPSSYNEQFF.

This clone was seen more than once but under ten times. This chain links TRBV7-2 with TRBJ1-5; D may be TRBD1 (6 bases). Germline-derived CDR1 and CDR2 are SGHTA and FQGNSA. The CDR3 consists of 14 residues. Trimming removed 5 bases from V and 4 bases from J, with 12 bases in between. The CDR3 DNA reads as TGTGCCAGCAGCCCTGGACAGAAAAATCAGCCCCAGCATTTT. This translates into CASSPGQKNQPQHF.

This rearrangement joins TRBV10-1 to TRBJ1-1; tentative D call: TRBD1 (6 bases). This CDR3 is 14 amino acids long. Germline V gene data show CDR1 as WNHNN and CDR2 as SYGVQD (reference sequence). V shed 6 bases and J shed 8 bases, with 19 bases lying between them. CDR3 sequence: CASSETHGQTEAFF. Here the CDR3 DNA reads TGCGCCAGCAGCGAAACCCACGGACAGACAGAAGCTTTCTTT.

This chain connects TRBV25-1 to TRBJ1-5; a weak D match, TRBD1 (5 bases). There are 14 residues in the CDR3. The V end lost 4 bases, the J end lost 6 bases, and 13 bases lay between the germline ends. CDR1 is MGHDK and CDR2 is SYGVNS in the germline V gene. CDR3 sequence (DNA): TGTGCCAGCAGTGGGGGACTAGGCGCTCAGCCCCAGCATTTT. Translation: CASSGGLGAQPQHF.

This clone was seen a few times. The rearrangement joins TRBV2 to TRBJ2-7, with 11 nucleotides matching TRBD2. Germline assignment: CDR1 SNHLY and CDR2 FYNNEI. The J segment lost 0 bases and the V segment lost 6 bases, leaving 10 bases of the junction unmatched. This CDR3 has 17 amino acids. The CDR3 bases are TGTGCCAGCAGGGGGGTGAGGGGACTAGCGGCCTCCTACGAGCAGTACTTC. This translates into CASRGVRGLAASYEQYF.

This clone was seen a single time. This chain connects TRBV5-6 to TRBJ2-7; 9 nucleotides align to TRBD1. Germline CDR1 reads SGHDT; CDR2 reads YYEEEE. Trimming cost V 4 bases and J 7 bases; bases outside gene matches: 9. This CDR3 has 14 amino acids. The CDR3 nucleotides read TGTGCCAGCAGCCGCCGGGACAGGGTCGGAGAGCAGTACTTC. Protein: CASSRRDRVGEQYF.

This chain joins TRBV18 and TRBJ2-2; TRBD2 matches at 12 bases. The CDR3 runs to 17 residues. V shed 6 bases, J shed 7 bases, and the junction held 12 bases outside the gene matches. The germline gives CDR1 KGHSH, CDR2 LQKENI. For the CDR3, the DNA is TGTGCCAGCTCGCCAATGACTAGCGGGAGAACCAACGGGGAGCTGTTTTTT. Residues: CASSPMTSGRTNGELFF.

V is TRBV15 and J is TRBJ1-3, with 7 bases matching TRBD1. Per the germline V gene, CDR1 is LNHNV and CDR2 is YYDKDF (reference sequence). CDR3 length: 17 residues. V lost 1 base to trimming and J lost 0 bases; unmatched junction nucleotides: 6. The CDR3 loop is CATSRGDSLSSGNTIYF. CDR3 nucleotides: TGTGCCACCAGCAGAGGGGACAGTTTGAGCTCTGGAAACACCATATATTTT.

The chain links TRBV18 to TRBJ2-3; 9 bases are a match to TRBD2. CDR3 length: 17 amino acids. CDR1 and CDR2 from the germline V gene are KGHSH and LQKENI. Unmatched junction bases numbered 14, after V lost 7 bases and J lost 3 bases. The CDR3 coding sequence is TGTGCCAGCTTAATGAGAGCGGGGGGCGAACGGACAGATACGCAGTATTTT. This gives the protein CASLMRAGGERTDTQYF.